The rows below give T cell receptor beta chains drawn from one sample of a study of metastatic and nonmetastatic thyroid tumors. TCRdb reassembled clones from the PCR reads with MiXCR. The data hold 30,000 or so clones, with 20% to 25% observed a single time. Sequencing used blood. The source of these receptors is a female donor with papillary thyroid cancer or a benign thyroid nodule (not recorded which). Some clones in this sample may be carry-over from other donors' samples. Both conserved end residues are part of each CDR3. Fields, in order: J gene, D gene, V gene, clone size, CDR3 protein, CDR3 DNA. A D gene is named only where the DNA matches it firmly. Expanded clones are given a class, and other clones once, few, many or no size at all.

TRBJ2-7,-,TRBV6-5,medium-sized,CASSYEGYEQYF,TGTGCCAGCAGTTACGAGGGCTACGAGCAGTACTTC
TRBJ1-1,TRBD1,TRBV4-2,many,CASSSRQGSTEAFF,TGTGCCAGCAGCTCCCGACAGGGGAGCACTGAAGCTTTCTTT
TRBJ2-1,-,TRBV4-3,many,CASSQDPVVDNEQFF,TGCGCCAGCAGCCAAGATCCTGTAGTAGACAATGAGCAGTTCTTC
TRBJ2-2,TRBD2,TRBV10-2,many,CASSGAGVIGELFF,TGCGCCAGCAGCGGGGCGGGAGTGATCGGGGAGCTGTTTTTT
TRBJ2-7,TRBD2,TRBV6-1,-,CASRQLAGAAYEQYF,TGTGCCAGCCGCCAACTAGCGGGAGCCGCCTACGAGCAGTACTTC
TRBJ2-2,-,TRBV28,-,CASSTASVHTGELFF,TGTGCCAGCAGTACGGCTAGCGTGCACACCGGGGAGCTGTTTTTT
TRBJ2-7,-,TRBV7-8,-,CASSSSGFYEQYF,TGTGCCAGCAGCTCTTCTGGGTTCTACGAGCAGTACTTC
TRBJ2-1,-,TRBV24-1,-,CATSDGSLYNEQFF,TGTGCCACCAGTGACGGGAGTTTATACAATGAGCAGTTCTTC
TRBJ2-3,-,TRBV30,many,CAWSILSTDTQYF,TGTGCCTGGAGTATTTTATCCACAGATACGCAGTATTTT
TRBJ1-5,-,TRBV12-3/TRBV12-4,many,CASSPEPQGNQPQHF,TGTGCCAGCAGCCCCGAACCTCAGGGGAATCAGCCCCAGCATTTT
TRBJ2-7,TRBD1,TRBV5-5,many,CASSGTEDRISYEQYF,TGTGCCAGCAGCGGAACGGAGGACAGGATCTCCTACGAGCAGTACTTC
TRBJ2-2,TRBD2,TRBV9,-,CASSVGHGRGTGELFF,TGTGCCAGCAGCGTAGGACACGGGAGGGGGACCGGGGAGCTGTTTTTT
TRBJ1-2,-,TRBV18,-,CASSPYQDPTGATNYGYTF,TGTGCCAGCTCACCATATCAGGACCCAACGGGGGCCACTAACTATGGCTACACCTTC
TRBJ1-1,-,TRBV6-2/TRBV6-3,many,CASSYTSEAFF,TGTGCCAGCAGTTACACATCTGAAGCTTTCTTT
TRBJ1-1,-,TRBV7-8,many,CASSFGGDTEAFF,TGTGCCAGCAGCTTTGGGGGGGACACTGAAGCTTTCTTT
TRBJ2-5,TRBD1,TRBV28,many,CASRNRGKETQYF,TGTGCCAGCAGAAACAGGGGGAAAGAGACCCAGTACTTC
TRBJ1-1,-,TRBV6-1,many,CASSDILYLNTEAFF,TGTGCCAGCAGCGATATTCTGTACCTGAACACTGAAGCTTTCTTT
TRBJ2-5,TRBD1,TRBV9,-,CASSVQPGGHVGETQYF,TGTGCCAGCAGCGTCCAACCAGGGGGTCATGTGGGGGAGACCCAGTACTTC
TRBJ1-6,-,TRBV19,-,CASSIRLCQIGF,TGTGCCAGTAGTATCAGGTTGTGCCAGATAGGATTT
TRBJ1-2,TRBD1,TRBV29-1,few,CSVEEQGAYGYTF,TGCAGCGTTGAAGAACAGGGGGCGTATGGCTACACCTTC
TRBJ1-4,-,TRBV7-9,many,CASSSAGGAREKLFF,TGTGCCAGCAGCTCGGCCGGCGGGGCGCGGGAAAAACTGTTTTTT
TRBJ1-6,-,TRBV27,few,CASSPRQESPLHF,TGTGCCAGCAGTCCACGGCAGGAGTCACCCCTCCACTTT
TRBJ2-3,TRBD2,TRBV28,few,CASSLLTSGQITDTQYF,TGTGCCAGCAGCCTATTAACTAGCGGGCAAATCACAGATACGCAGTATTTT
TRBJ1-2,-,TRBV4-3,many,CASSQPTGAGSGYTF,TGCGCCAGCAGCCAGCCCACGGGGGCAGGGAGCGGCTACACCTTC
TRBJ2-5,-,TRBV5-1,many,CASSSTGTFGETQYF,TGCGCCAGCAGCTCGACAGGAACCTTCGGAGAGACCCAGTACTTC
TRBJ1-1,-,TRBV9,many,CASTFVLDAEAFF,TGTGCCAGCACCTTCGTCCTGGACGCTGAAGCTTTCTTT
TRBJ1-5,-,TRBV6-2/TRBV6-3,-,CASRNQERVYQPQHF,TGTGCCAGCAGGAACCAGGAAAGGGTCTATCAGCCCCAGCATTTT
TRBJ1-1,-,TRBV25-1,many,CASSEDQGSNTEAFF,TGTGCCAGCAGTGAGGACCAGGGGTCGAACACTGAAGCTTTCTTT
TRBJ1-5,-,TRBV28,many,CASRSVGGNQPQHF,TGTGCCAGCAGATCAGTCGGAGGCAATCAGCCCCAGCATTTT
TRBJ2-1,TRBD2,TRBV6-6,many,CASSYLEPGLAGAGNEQFF,TGTGCCAGCAGTTACTTAGAACCCGGACTAGCGGGAGCAGGAAATGAGCAGTTCTTC
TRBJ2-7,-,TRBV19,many,CASSYASGTPSSYEQYF,TGTGCCAGTAGCTATGCGTCAGGGACACCCAGCTCCTACGAGCAGTACTTC
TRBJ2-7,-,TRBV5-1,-,CASSLAAGDEQYF,TGCGCCAGCAGCTTGGCCGCGGGCGACGAGCAGTACTTC
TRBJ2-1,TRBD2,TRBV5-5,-,CASSSARTSGAYNEQFF,TGTGCCAGTAGCTCAGCTCGGACTAGCGGGGCCTACAATGAGCAGTTCTTC
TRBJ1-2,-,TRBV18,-,CASSPDSSNYGYTF,TGTGCCAGCTCACCGGACTCCTCTAACTATGGCTACACCTTC
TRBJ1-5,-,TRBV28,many,CASSLAQGALRPQHF,TGTGCCAGCAGTTTGGCACAGGGCGCTTTACGGCCCCAGCATTTT
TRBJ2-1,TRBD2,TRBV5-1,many,CASSAWTSGSYNEQFF,TGCGCCAGCAGCGCCTGGACTAGCGGGTCCTACAATGAGCAGTTCTTC
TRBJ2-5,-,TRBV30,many,CAWSVRGTVQETQYF,TGTGCCTGGAGTGTACGGGGTACGGTACAAGAGACCCAGTACTTC
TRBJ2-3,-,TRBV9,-,CASSWDTSTDTQYF,TGTGCCAGCAGTTGGGACACAAGCACAGATACGCAGTATTTT
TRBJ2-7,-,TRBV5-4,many,CASSLALGNYEQYF,TGTGCCAGCAGCTTGGCCTTAGGGAACTACGAGCAGTACTTC
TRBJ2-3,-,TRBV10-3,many,CAINAGSGTQYF,TGTGCCATCAACGCGGGATCAGGTACGCAGTATTTT
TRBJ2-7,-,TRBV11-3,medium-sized,CASSLTGLSYEQYF,TGTGCCAGCAGCTTGACGGGACTTTCCTACGAGCAGTACTTC
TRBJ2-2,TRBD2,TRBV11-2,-,CASSPRTGTSGRKAGELFF,TGTGCCAGCAGCCCGAGGACCGGGACTAGCGGGAGAAAGGCCGGGGAGCTGTTTTTT
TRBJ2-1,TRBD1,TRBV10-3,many,CAISPGQGDYNEQFF,TGTGCCATCAGCCCGGGACAGGGGGACTACAATGAGCAGTTCTTC
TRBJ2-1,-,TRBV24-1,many,CATSGQTNEQFF,TGTGCCACCAGTGGGCAGACTAATGAGCAGTTCTTC
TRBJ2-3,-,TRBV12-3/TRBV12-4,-,CASTKGWGMWWPTLTDTQYF,TGTGCCAGCACCAAGGGTTGGGGCATGTGGTGGCCAACCCTCACAGATACGCAGTATTTT
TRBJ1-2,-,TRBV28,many,CASSLLTGTPDWGYTF,TGTGCCAGCAGCTTATTAACCGGGACACCGGATTGGGGCTACACCTTC
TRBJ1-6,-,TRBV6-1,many,CASSEGVGFSYNSPLHF,TGTGCCAGCAGTGAAGGGGTAGGGTTCTCCTATAATTCACCCCTCCACTTT